A selection of T cell receptor beta chains follows, all from one sample in a study of immune heterogeneity within non-small cell lung tumors. TCRdb processed the multiplex PCR reads anew with MiXCR; each CDR3 protein has one entry. Among 2,500 to 3,000 distinct CDR3 sequences listed, roughly 25% were seen once. The specimen was lung tumor tissue. The receptors stem from a man in his 60s with non-small cell lung cancer. Each CDR3 is given with its conserved first and last residue. Each record gives: V gene, J gene, D gene, clone size, CDR3 DNA, CDR3 protein. The D gene is left open where the match is weak. Rows may omit the clone size; those that give it use once, few, many or a size class.

>TRBV5-1|TRBJ2-3|TRBD2|medium-sized
TGCGCCAGCACCGCCAGCGGGGACACAGATACGCAGTATTTT
CASTASGDTDTQYF
>TRBV2|TRBJ2-3|TRBD1|medium-sized
TGTGCCAGCAGCCGGGACAGCTCTAGCACAGATACGCAGTATTTT
CASSRDSSSTDTQYF
>TRBV20-1|TRBJ1-1|NA|medium-sized
TGCAGTGCTAGAGATTGGCAGCAAGTAGTAACTGAAGCTTTCTTT
CSARDWQQVVTEAFF
>TRBV6-5|TRBJ1-3|NA|large
TGTGCCAGCAGTTACTTGGGGGCATCTGGAAACACCATATATTTT
CASSYLGASGNTIYF
>TRBV3-1|TRBJ2-3|NA|NA
TGTGCCAGCAGCCAAAACGTCCGGGGACTGCACACAGATACGCAGTATTTT
CASSQNVRGLHTDTQYF
>TRBV27|TRBJ2-2|TRBD2|few
TGTGCCAGCCGCCCCCGGAGGGGCGGGAGGGCCGGGGAGCTGTTTTTT
CASRPRRGGRAGELFF
>TRBV6-2/TRBV6-3|TRBJ2-1|NA|medium-sized
TGTGCCAGCAGTTACGCCGGAAGCTCCTACAATGAGCAGTTCTTC
CASSYAGSSYNEQFF
>TRBV7-9|TRBJ1-1|NA|few
TGTGCCAGCAGCTTCCAAAGGTCTGAAGCTTTCTTT
CASSFQRSEAFF
>TRBV4-2|TRBJ2-1|TRBD2|medium-sized
TGTGCCAGCAGCCAAGCTAGCGGACATTACAATGAGCAGTTCTTC
CASSQASGHYNEQFF
>TRBV10-3|TRBJ2-2|NA|medium-sized
TGTGCCATCAGTGAAACTTACACCGGGGAGCTGTTTTTT
CAISETYTGELFF
>TRBV19|TRBJ1-5|NA|medium-sized
TGTGCGGGGGGGGTTAATCAGCCCCAGCATTTT
CAGGVNQPQHF
>TRBV7-9|TRBJ2-7|NA|medium-sized
TGTGCCAGCAGCTTACTGTACGAGCAGTACTTC
CASSLLYEQYF
>TRBV10-2|TRBJ2-1|TRBD2|NA
TGCGCCAGCAGTGAGTCGATCTGGCGGGAGCGGAACAATGAGAAGTTCTTC
CASSESIWRERNNEKFF
>TRBV20-1|TRBJ1-6|NA|medium-sized
TGCAGTGCAAACATGGCAGGGGATTCACCCCTCCACTTT
CSANMAGDSPLHF
>TRBV7-2|TRBJ1-1|NA|medium-sized
TGTGCCAGCAGCTTAAAACAGCTGAACACTGAAGCTTTCTTT
CASSLKQLNTEAFF
>TRBV20-1|TRBJ2-3|NA|medium-sized
TGCAGTGCTAGAGCGGGAGCAGCCGATACGCAGTATTTT
CSARAGAADTQYF
>TRBV3-1|TRBJ2-5|NA|few
TGTGCCAGCAGCCAAGATTGGGGTGGAGAGACCCAGTACTTC
CASSQDWGGETQYF
>TRBV6-1|TRBJ1-2|NA|medium-sized
TGTGCCAGCAGGGCGGGAGGATGGGGCTACACCTTC
CASRAGGWGYTF
>TRBV6-1|TRBJ2-5|NA|large
TGTGCCAGCGAGGACCCGAACGTGGAGACCCAGTACTTC
CASEDPNVETQYF